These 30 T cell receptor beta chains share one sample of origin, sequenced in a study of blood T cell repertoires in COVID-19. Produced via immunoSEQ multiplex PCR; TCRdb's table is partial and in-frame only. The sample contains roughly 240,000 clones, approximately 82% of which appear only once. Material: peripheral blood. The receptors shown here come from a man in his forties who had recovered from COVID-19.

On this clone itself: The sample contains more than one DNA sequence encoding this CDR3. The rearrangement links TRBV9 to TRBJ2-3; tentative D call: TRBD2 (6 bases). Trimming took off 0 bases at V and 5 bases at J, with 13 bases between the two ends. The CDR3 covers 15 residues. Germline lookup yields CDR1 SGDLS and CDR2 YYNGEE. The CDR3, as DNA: TGTGCCAGCAGCGTAGGCGGGCTAGCGTTAGATACGCAGTATTTT. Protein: CASSVGGLALDTQYF.

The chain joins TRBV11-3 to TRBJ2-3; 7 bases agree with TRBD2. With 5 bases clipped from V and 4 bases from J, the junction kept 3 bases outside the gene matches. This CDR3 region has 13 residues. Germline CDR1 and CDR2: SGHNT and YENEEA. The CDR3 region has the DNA TGTGCCAGCAGCGCCCGGGGGGCAGATACGCAGTATTTT. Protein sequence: CASSARGADTQYF. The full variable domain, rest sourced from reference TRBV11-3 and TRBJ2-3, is EAGVVQSPRYKIIEKKQPVAFWCNPISGHNTLYWYLQNLGQGPELLIRYENEEAVDDSQLPKDRFSAERLKGVDSTLKIQPAELGDSAVYLCASSARGADTQYFGPGTRLTVL.

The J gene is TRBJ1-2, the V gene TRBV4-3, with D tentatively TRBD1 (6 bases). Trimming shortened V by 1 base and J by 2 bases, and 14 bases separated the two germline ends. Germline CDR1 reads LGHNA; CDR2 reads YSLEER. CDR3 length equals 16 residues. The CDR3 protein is CASSQVAGTLNYGYTF. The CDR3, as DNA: TGCGCCAGCAGCCAAGTTGCCGGGACACTCAACTATGGCTACACCTTC.

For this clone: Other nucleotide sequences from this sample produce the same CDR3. The CDR3 loop is CASSIWGGTEAFF. Here the CDR3 DNA reads TGTGCCAGTAGTATCTGGGGGGGCACTGAAGCTTTCTTT. The chain carries TRBV19 and TRBJ1-1, with D possibly TRBD1 on 5 matching bases. The V end lost 3 bases, the J end lost 4 bases, and 9 bases lay between the germline ends. Per the germline V gene, CDR1 is LNHDA and CDR2 is SQIVND (reference sequence). The CDR3 is made up of 13 amino acids.

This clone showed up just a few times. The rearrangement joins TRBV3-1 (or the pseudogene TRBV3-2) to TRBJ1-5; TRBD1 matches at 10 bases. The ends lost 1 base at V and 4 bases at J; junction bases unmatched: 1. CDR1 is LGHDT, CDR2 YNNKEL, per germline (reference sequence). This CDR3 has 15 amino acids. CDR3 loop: CASSQGDRGNQPQHF. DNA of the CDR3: TGTGCCAGCAGCCAAGGGGACAGGGGAAATCAGCCCCAGCATTTT.

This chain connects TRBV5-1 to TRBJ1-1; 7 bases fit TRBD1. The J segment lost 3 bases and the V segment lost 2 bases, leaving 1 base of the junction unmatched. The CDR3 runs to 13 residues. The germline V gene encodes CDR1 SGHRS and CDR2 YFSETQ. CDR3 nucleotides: TGCGCCAGCAGCTTCGGGACAGACACTGAAGCTTTCTTT. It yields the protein CASSFGTDTEAFF.

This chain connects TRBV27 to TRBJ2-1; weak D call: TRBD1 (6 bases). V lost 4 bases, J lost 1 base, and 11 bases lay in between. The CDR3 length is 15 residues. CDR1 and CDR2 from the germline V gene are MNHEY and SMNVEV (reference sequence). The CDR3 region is CASSSQGFSYNEQFF. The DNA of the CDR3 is TGTGCCAGCAGTTCCCAGGGGTTTTCCTACAATGAGCAGTTCTTC.

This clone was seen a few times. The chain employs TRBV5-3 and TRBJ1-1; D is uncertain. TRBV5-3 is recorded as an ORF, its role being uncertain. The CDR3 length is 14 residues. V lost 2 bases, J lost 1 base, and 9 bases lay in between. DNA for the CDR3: TGTGCCAGAAGCTTAGACCTAGGGAACACTGAAGCTTTCTTT. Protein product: CARSLDLGNTEAFF.

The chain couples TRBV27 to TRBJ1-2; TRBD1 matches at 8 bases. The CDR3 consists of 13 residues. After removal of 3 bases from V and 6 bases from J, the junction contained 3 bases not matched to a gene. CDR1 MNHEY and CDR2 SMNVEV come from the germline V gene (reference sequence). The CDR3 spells CASSFATGDGYTF. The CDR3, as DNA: TGTGCCAGCAGTTTCGCGACAGGGGATGGCTACACCTTC.

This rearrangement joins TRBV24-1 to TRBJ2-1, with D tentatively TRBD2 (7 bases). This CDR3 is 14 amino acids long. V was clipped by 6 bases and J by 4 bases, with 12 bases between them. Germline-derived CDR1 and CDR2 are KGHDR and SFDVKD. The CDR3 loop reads CATSKGEGYNEQFF. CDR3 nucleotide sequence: TGTGCCACCAGTAAGGGGGAGGGGTACAATGAGCAGTTCTTC.

CDR3 residues: CASSLGADQPQHF. CDR3 nucleotides: TGTGCCAGCAGCTTGGGGGCAGATCAGCCCCAGCATTTT. The V and J genes are TRBV5-6 and TRBJ1-5; no clear D gene. Germline lookup yields CDR1 SGHDT and CDR2 YYEEEE. V gave up 0 bases and J gave up 5 bases, with 6 bases separating them. The CDR3 loop spans 13 amino acids.

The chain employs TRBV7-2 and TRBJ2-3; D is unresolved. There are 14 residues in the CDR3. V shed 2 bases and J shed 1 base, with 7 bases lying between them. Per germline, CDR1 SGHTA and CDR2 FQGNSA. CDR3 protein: CASSLSAGTDTQYF. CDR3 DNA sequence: TGTGCCAGCAGCTTATCGGCGGGCACAGATACGCAGTATTTT.

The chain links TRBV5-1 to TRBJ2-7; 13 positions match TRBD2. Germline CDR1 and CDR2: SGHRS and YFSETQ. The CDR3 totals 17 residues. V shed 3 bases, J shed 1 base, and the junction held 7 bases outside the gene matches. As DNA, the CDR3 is TGCGCCAGCAGCTGGGGACTAGCGGGATTCTTTTCCTACGAGCAGTACTTC. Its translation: CASSWGLAGFFSYEQYF.

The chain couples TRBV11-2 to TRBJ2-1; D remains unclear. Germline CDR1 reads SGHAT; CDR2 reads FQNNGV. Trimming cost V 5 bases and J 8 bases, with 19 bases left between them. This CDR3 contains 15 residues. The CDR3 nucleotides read TGTGCCAGCAGCCGGGTGAGGATGGTAGTGGATGAGCAGTTCTTC. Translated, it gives CASSRVRMVVDEQFF.

CDR3 DNA: TGTGCCAGTAGTCCAACGACAGGGAAAGAGACCCAGTACTTC. Amino acid sequence: CASSPTTGKETQYF. The rearrangement joins TRBV19 to TRBJ2-5; 7 bases match TRBD1. This CDR3 is built from 14 residues. Germline-derived CDR1 and CDR2 are LNHDA and SQIVND (reference sequence). The J segment lost 3 bases and the V segment lost 5 bases, leaving 6 bases of the junction unmatched.

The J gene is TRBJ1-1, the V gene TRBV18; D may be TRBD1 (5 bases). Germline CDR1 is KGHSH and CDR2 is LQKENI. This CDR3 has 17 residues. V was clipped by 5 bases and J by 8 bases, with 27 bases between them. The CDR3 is CASSTGEGRTHLGEAFF. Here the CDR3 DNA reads TGTGCCAGCTCAACGGGCGAAGGACGGACACACCTCGGAGAAGCTTTCTTT.

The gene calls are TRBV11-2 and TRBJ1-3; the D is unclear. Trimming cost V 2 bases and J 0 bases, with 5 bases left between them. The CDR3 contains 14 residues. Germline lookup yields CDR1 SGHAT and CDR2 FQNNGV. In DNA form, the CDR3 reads TGTGCCAGCAGCTTACGTTACTCTGGAAACACCATATATTTT. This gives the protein CASSLRYSGNTIYF.

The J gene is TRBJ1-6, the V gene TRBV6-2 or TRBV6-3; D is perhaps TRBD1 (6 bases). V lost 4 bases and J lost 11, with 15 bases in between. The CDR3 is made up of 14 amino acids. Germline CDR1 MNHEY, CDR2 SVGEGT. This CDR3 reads CASSSRQDEAPLHF. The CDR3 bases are TGTGCCAGCAGTTCCCGACAGGATGAGGCACCCCTCCACTTT.

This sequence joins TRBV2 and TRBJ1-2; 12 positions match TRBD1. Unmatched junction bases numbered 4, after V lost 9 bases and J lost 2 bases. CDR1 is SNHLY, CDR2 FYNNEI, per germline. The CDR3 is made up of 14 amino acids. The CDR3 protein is CARSGTGGNYGYTF. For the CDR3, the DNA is TGTGCCAGGTCCGGGACAGGGGGCAACTATGGCTACACCTTC.

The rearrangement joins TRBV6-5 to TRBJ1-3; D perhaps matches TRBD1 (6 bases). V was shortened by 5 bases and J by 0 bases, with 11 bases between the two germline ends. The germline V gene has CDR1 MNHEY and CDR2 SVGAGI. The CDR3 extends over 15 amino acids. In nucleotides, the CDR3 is TGTGCCAGCAGTCACACAGGGACCTCTGGAAACACCATATATTTT. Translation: CASSHTGTSGNTIYF.

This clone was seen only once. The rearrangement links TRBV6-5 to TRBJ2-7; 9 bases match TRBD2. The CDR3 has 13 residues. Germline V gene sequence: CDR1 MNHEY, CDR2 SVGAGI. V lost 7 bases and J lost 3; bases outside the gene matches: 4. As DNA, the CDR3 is TGTGCCAGCAAGGCGGGAGGGTACTACGAGCAGTACTTC. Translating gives CASKAGGYYEQYF.

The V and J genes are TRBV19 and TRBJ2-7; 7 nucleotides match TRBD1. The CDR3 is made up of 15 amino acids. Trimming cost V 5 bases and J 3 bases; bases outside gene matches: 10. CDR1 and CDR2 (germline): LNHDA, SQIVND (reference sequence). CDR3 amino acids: CASSQDRTLYYEQYF. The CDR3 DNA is TGTGCCAGTAGTCAGGACAGGACTCTATACTACGAGCAGTACTTC. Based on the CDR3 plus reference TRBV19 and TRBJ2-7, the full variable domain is DGGITQSPKYLFRKEGQNVTLSCEQNLNHDAMYWYRQDPGQGLRLIYYSQIVNDFQKGDIAEGYSVSREKKESFPLTVTSAQKNPTAFYLCASSQDRTLYYEQYFGPGTRLTVT.

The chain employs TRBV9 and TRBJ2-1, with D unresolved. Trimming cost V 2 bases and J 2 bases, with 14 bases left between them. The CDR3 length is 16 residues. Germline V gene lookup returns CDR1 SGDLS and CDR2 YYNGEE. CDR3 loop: CASSVNEDMAYNEQFF. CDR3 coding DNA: TGTGCCAGCAGCGTGAATGAGGATATGGCCTACAATGAGCAGTTCTTC.

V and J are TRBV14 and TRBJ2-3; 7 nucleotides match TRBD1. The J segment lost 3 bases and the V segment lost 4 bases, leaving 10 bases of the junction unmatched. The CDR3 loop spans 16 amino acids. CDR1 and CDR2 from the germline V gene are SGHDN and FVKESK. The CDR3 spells CASSLKRDSGTDTQYF. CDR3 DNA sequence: TGTGCCAGCAGCCTTAAACGGGACAGTGGGACAGATACGCAGTATTTT.

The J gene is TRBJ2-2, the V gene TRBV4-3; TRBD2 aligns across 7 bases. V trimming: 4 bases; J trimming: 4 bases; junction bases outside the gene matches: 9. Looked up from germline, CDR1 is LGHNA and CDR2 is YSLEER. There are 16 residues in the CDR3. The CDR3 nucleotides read TGCGCCAGCAGCCCGACCCACGGCGGGAGCACCGGGGAGCTGTTTTTT. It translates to CASSPTHGGSTGELFF.

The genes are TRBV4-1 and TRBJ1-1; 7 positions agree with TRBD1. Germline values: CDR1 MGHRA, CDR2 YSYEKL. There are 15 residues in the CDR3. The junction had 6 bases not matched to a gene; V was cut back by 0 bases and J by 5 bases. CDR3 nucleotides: TGCGCCAGCAGCCAAGATAGGGGGCAGGCAACTGAAGCTTTCTTT. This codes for CASSQDRGQATEAFF.

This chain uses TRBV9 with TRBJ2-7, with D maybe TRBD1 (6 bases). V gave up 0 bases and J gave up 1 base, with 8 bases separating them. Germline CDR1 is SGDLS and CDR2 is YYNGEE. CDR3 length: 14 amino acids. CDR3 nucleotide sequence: TGTGCCAGCAGCGTAGAACAGGGATCCTACGAGCAGTACTTC. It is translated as CASSVEQGSYEQYF. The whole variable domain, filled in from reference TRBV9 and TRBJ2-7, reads DSGVTQTPKHLITATGQRVTLRCSPRSGDLSVYWYQQSLDQGLQFLIQYYNGEERAKGNILERFSAQQFPDLHSELNLSSLELGDSALYFCASSVEQGSYEQYFGPGTRLTVT.

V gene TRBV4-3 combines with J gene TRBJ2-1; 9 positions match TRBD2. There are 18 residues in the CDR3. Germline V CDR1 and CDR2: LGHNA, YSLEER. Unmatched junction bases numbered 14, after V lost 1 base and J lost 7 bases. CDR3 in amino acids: CASSQGVGGGAVGNEQFF. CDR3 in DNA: TGCGCCAGCAGCCAAGGGGTCGGCGGGGGGGCGGTGGGAAATGAGCAGTTCTTC.

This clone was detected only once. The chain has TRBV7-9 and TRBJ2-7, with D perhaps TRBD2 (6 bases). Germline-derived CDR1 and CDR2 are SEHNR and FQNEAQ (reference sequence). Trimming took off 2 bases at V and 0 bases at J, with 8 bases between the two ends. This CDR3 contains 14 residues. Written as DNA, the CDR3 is TGTGCCAGCAGCTTACGGGGGACCTCCTACGAGCAGTACTTC. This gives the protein CASSLRGTSYEQYF.

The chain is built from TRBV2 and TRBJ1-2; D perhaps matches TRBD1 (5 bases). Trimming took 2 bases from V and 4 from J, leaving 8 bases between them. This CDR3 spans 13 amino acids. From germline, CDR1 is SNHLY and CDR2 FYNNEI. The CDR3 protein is CASSEITGYGYTF. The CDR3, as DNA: TGTGCCAGCAGTGAAATAACAGGCTATGGCTACACCTTC.